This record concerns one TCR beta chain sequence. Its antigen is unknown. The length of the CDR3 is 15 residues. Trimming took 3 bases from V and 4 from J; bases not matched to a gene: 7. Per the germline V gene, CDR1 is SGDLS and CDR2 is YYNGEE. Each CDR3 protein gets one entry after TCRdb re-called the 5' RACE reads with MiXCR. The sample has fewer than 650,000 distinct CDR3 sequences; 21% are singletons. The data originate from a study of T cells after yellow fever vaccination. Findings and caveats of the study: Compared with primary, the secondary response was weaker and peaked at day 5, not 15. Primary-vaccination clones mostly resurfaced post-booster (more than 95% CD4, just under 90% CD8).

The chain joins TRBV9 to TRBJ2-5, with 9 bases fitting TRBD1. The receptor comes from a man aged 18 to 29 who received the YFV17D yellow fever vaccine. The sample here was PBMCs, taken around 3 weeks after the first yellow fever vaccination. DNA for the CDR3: TGTGCCAGCAGCGATCCCGGGACAGGGCGAGAGACCCAGTACTTC. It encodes CASSDPGTGRETQYF.